The 30 T cell receptor beta chains below all came from one sample that was sequenced in a study of blood T cell repertoires in COVID-19. Some clones are missing from TCRdb's copy, which holds only in-frame ones; the method was immunoSEQ multiplex PCR. Here the sample spans about 190,000 clones, roughly 90% being singletons. Specimen: peripheral blood. Receptors were obtained from a woman aged 40 to 55 who had recovered from COVID-19.

The genes are TRBV28 and TRBJ2-7; TRBD1 matches 7 bases. J was trimmed by 2 bases and V by 8 bases; bases with no gene match: 12. Per the germline V gene, CDR1 is MDHEN and CDR2 is SYDVKM. This CDR3 contains 15 residues. The chain's CDR3 is CASVSEGAPTYEQYF. As DNA, the CDR3 is TGTGCCAGCGTGTCTGAGGGGGCGCCGACCTACGAGCAGTACTTC.

In its sample, this clone was seen once. The gene calls are TRBV24-1 and TRBJ2-1; TRBD2 aligns across 8 bases. Germline V gene data show CDR1 as KGHDR and CDR2 as SFDVKD. The CDR3 contains 15 residues. V lost 2 bases, J lost 6 bases, and 5 bases stayed unmatched. CDR3 protein: CATSDSPGLVNEQFF. The CDR3 DNA reads as TGTGCCACCAGTGATTCTCCGGGACTAGTCAATGAGCAGTTCTTC.

The V gene is TRBV29-1, the J gene TRBJ1-1; TRBD1 matches 8 bases. V shed 3 bases, J shed 5 bases, and the junction held 2 bases outside the gene matches. The CDR3 runs to 12 residues. Germline CDR1 SQVTM, CDR2 ANQGSEA. CDR3 amino acids: CSVDRTGTEAFF. CDR3 nucleotides: TGCAGCGTTGATCGGACAGGGACTGAAGCTTTCTTT.

This rearrangement joins TRBV6-2 or TRBV6-3 to TRBJ2-7; 11 bases line up with TRBD2. CDR1 is MNHEY and CDR2 is SVGEGT in the germline V gene. The CDR3 loop spans 15 amino acids. Trimming took 6 bases from V and 0 from J; bases not matched to a gene: 4. The CDR3 reads CASSLAGGNSYEQYF. The CDR3, as DNA: TGTGCCAGCAGCTTAGCGGGAGGGAACTCCTACGAGCAGTACTTC.

This chain uses TRBV18 with TRBJ2-3; D gene ambiguous. V dropped 3 bases and J dropped 5 bases, with 21 bases sitting between them. Germline V gene sequence: CDR1 KGHSH, CDR2 LQKENI. The CDR3 covers 17 residues. CDR3 amino acids: CASSPSFSAGVGDTQYF. The CDR3 region has the DNA TGTGCCAGCTCACCCTCCTTTTCGGCTGGAGTAGGAGATACGCAGTATTTT.

The chain links TRBV18 to TRBJ1-1; D unclear. With 3 bases removed from V and 4 bases from J, the gap between germline ends came to 9 bases. Germline CDR1 reads KGHSH; CDR2 reads LQKENI. This CDR3 has 13 amino acids. CDR3 loop: CASSPDLRTEAFF. As DNA, the CDR3 is TGTGCCAGCTCACCTGATTTGCGCACTGAAGCTTTCTTT. Based on the CDR3 plus reference TRBV18 and TRBJ1-1, the full variable domain is NAGVMQNPRHLVRRRGQEARLRCSPMKGHSHVYWYRQLPEEGLKFMVYLQKENIIDESGMPKERFSAEFPKEGPSILRIQQVVRGDSAAYFCASSPDLRTEAFFGQGTRLTVV.

The J gene is TRBJ2-3, the V gene TRBV11-3, with 13 bases aligning to TRBD2. The junction had 1 base not matched to a gene; V was cut back by 5 bases and J by 2 bases. This CDR3 is built from 15 residues. The germline V gene has CDR1 SGHNT and CDR2 YENEEA. CDR3 in amino acids: CASSGLAGDTDTQYF. CDR3 nucleotides: TGTGCCAGCAGCGGACTAGCGGGAGACACAGATACGCAGTATTTT.

The J gene is TRBJ1-2, the V gene TRBV29-1; no firm D call. V was shortened by 4 bases and J by 0 bases, with 12 bases between the two germline ends. This CDR3 has 14 amino acids. From germline, CDR1 is SQVTM and CDR2 ANQGSEA. The CDR3: CSVADSPSNYGYTF. The CDR3 DNA sequence: TGCAGCGTTGCCGATAGTCCCTCTAACTATGGCTACACCTTC.

This chain links TRBV4-2 with TRBJ1-2, with D possibly TRBD1 on 6 matching bases. The CDR3 consists of 15 residues. V lost 1 base and J 6 bases, leaving 15 bases between the germline ends. CDR1 LGHNA and CDR2 YNFKEQ come from the germline V gene. The CDR3 DNA reads as TGTGCCAGCAGCCAAGGGGAACAGGGTTTGGATGGCTACACCTTC. Translated, it gives CASSQGEQGLDGYTF.

The chain is built from TRBV19 and TRBJ1-4; unclear D gene. Germline V gene sequence: CDR1 LNHDA, CDR2 SQIVND (reference sequence). The V end was cut by 5 bases, the J end by 0 bases, with 16 bases between. The CDR3 has 17 residues. CDR3 nucleotides: TGTGCCAGTAGTCCCCTGGAGGCCCGGGCAACTAATGAAAAACTGTTTTTT. Translation: CASSPLEARATNEKLFF.

The chain has TRBV5-8 and TRBJ1-6; tentative D call: TRBD1 (5 bases). V was clipped by 2 bases and J by 0 bases, with 15 bases between them. The CDR3 runs 18 residues. The germline gives CDR1 SGHTS, CDR2 YDEGEE. The CDR3 DNA follows: TGTGCCAGCAGCTTCTTACCAGGGTTCAGCTCCTATAATTCACCCCTCCACTTT. Protein sequence: CASSFLPGFSSYNSPLHF.

The genes are TRBV30 and TRBJ2-7; D is possibly TRBD2 (6 bases). V was pared by 4 bases and J by 0 bases, with 13 bases between. Germline V lookup: CDR1 GTSNPN, CDR2 SVGIG (reference sequence). The CDR3 length is 14 residues. CDR3 in DNA: TGTGCCTGGACGGTCGGCGGGACCTCCTACGAGCAGTACTTC. Protein product: CAWTVGGTSYEQYF.

The sample holds one count of this clone. The gene calls are TRBV28 and TRBJ1-6; D unresolved. Per germline, CDR1 MDHEN and CDR2 SYDVKM. V lost 7 bases and J lost 4, with 8 bases in between. The CDR3 runs to 13 residues. The CDR3 loop is CASTQNYNSPLHF. In nucleotides, the CDR3 is TGTGCCAGCACCCAAAATTATAATTCACCCCTCCACTTT.

The chain combines TRBV6-6 with TRBJ1-5; no reliable D call. Trimming removed 4 bases from V and 8 bases from J, with 15 bases in between. The CDR3 is made up of 14 amino acids. Germline V gives CDR1 MNHNY, CDR2 SVGAGI (reference sequence). The CDR3 protein is CASSFGDGGEPQHF. CDR3 in DNA: TGTGCCAGCAGTTTCGGAGACGGAGGAGAGCCCCAGCATTTT.

V is TRBV6-5 and J is TRBJ1-5; D gene ambiguous. This CDR3 is built from 16 residues. The ends were cut back, 0 bases at V and 6 bases at J, with 15 bases in the middle. Germline assignment: CDR1 MNHEY and CDR2 SVGAGI. The CDR3 here is CASSYSFGGVVQPQHF. The CDR3 region has the DNA TGTGCCAGCAGTTACTCATTCGGCGGGGTAGTTCAGCCCCAGCATTTT.

This chain links TRBV12-3 or TRBV12-4 with TRBJ1-1; D unresolved. The ends were cut back, 2 bases at V and 6 bases at J, with 10 bases in the middle. This CDR3 has 13 amino acids. The CDR3 DNA is TGTGCCAGCAGTTTACCGGAGGTCGCTGAAGCTTTCTTT. This sequence encodes CASSLPEVAEAFF.

The gene calls are TRBV19 and TRBJ1-1; the D is unclear. Germline V lookup: CDR1 LNHDA, CDR2 SQIVND (reference sequence). Trimming took 6 bases from V and 3 from J, leaving 11 bases between them. This CDR3 is built from 13 residues. DNA of the CDR3: TGTGCCAGTAGCCTCGTTCCCGACACTGAAGCTTTCTTT. Its translation is CASSLVPDTEAFF.

This clone was seen only a few times. This sequence joins TRBV5-1 and TRBJ2-1, with 7 bases that match TRBD2. CDR3 length: 16 residues. The V and J ends lost 5 bases and 6 bases, in that order; junction bases with no gene match: 14. Germline V gene data show CDR1 as SGHRS and CDR2 as YFSETQ. CDR3 protein: CASRLTGLEVGNEQFF. DNA of the CDR3: TGCGCCAGCAGACTTACCGGACTAGAAGTAGGCAATGAGCAGTTCTTC.

With regard to this clone: This specimen includes other DNA sequences encoding the same CDR3. The V gene is TRBV3-1 (or the pseudogene TRBV3-2), the J gene TRBJ1-2; 8 bases agree with TRBD1. Germline CDR1 and CDR2: LGHDT and YNNKEL (reference sequence). V was pared by 4 bases and J by 7 bases, with 5 bases of the junction left unmatched. This CDR3 is built from 13 residues. CDR3 in DNA: TGTGCCAGCAGCCGCGGACAGGGCGGTGGCTACACCTTC. This encodes CASSRGQGGGYTF.

The rearrangement links TRBV10-3 to TRBJ2-5; the match to TRBD2 covers 11 bases. The CDR3 totals 17 residues. Germline V gene sequence: CDR1 ENHRY, CDR2 SYGVKD. J was trimmed by 0 bases and V by 6 bases; bases with no gene match: 9. The chain's CDR3 is CAISGTSGTKYQETQYF. In nucleotides, the CDR3 is TGTGCCATCAGCGGGACTAGCGGAACTAAGTACCAAGAGACCCAGTACTTC.

This clone was found a few times. The genes are TRBV6-2 or TRBV6-3 and TRBJ1-2; tentatively, D is TRBD1 (6 bases). Trimming left V 5 bases short and J 4 bases short, with 17 bases between. Germline lookup yields CDR1 MNHEY and CDR2 SVGEGT. This CDR3 has 15 amino acids. CDR3: CASSPPRGAGYGYTF. CDR3 nucleotide sequence: TGTGCCAGCAGTCCACCGCGGGGGGCTGGCTATGGCTACACCTTC.

V and J are TRBV30 and TRBJ1-6; D remains unclear. The V end lost 5 bases, the J end lost 6 bases, and 14 bases lay between the germline ends. Per germline, CDR1 GTSNPN and CDR2 SVGIG (reference sequence). The CDR3 length is 14 residues. Here the CDR3 reads CAWDPLGSNSPLHF. The CDR3 bases are TGTGCCTGGGACCCCCTAGGGAGTAATTCACCCCTCCACTTT.

Only a few counts were recorded for this clone. The V call is TRBV12-3 or TRBV12-4, the J call TRBJ2-7; tentatively, D is TRBD2 (5 bases). CDR3 length: 12 amino acids. V was pared by 3 bases and J by 6 bases, with 9 bases between. In DNA form, the CDR3 reads TGTGCCAGCAGTTTTATCCTAGCCGAGCAGTACTTC. Encoded protein: CASSFILAEQYF.

This clone was picked up one time. The V gene is TRBV7-9, the J gene TRBJ1-5; TRBD1 is a possible D gene (5 bases). This CDR3 is built from 13 residues. The V gene lost 3 bases and the J gene lost 6 bases, with 9 bases spanning the gap. The germline CDR1 and CDR2 sequences are SEHNR and FQNEAQ (reference sequence). The CDR3 sequence is CASSLTDLQPQHF. The CDR3 bases are TGTGCCAGCAGCTTGACAGACCTTCAGCCCCAGCATTTT.

V and J are TRBV6-5 and TRBJ2-1, with D maybe TRBD2 (6 bases). Germline CDR1 MNHEY, CDR2 SVGAGI. This CDR3 has 16 amino acids. V was cut by 4 bases and J by 0 bases, with 13 bases left in between. CDR3 protein: CASSSLTGSSYNEQFF. Here the CDR3 DNA reads TGTGCCAGCAGTTCCTTGACCGGGAGCTCCTACAATGAGCAGTTCTTC.

The V call is TRBV7-2, the J call TRBJ2-1; possible D gene TRBD2, 6 bases. With 6 bases removed from V and 3 bases from J, the gap between germline ends came to 21 bases. CDR1 and CDR2 from the germline V gene are SGHTA and FQGNSA. CDR3 size: 17 residues. The CDR3: CASRPDTVGGLYNEQFF. CDR3 DNA: TGTGCCAGCAGGCCCGATACGGTGGGAGGACTCTACAATGAGCAGTTCTTC. Looking up the rest from reference TRBV7-2 and TRBJ2-1 gives the full variable domain: GAGVSQSPSNKVTEKGKDVELRCDPISGHTALYWYRQSLGQGLEFLIYFQGNSAPDKSGLPSDRFSAERTGGSVSTLTIQRTQQEDSAVYLCASRPDTVGGLYNEQFFGPGTRLTVL.

CDR3 loop: CASSEGVWTANSPLHF. The CDR3 coding sequence is TGTGCCAGCAGTGAAGGCGTTTGGACAGCAAATTCACCCCTCCACTTT. The chain is built from TRBV6-1 and TRBJ1-6; D is perhaps TRBD1 (6 bases). Germline V gives CDR1 MNHNS, CDR2 SASEGT. CDR3 length: 16 residues. Trimming pared 1 base from V and 7 bases from J, leaving 14 bases between.

Only one count was recorded for this clone. The rearrangement joins TRBV6-5 to TRBJ2-7, with D tentatively TRBD1 (6 bases). The CDR3 is 12 amino acids. Trimming removed 7 bases at V and 2 bases at J, with 9 bases between. Germline values: CDR1 MNHEY, CDR2 SVGAGI. The CDR3 DNA sequence: TGTGCCAGCATCGAGGGGGCCTACGAGCAGTACTTC. It codes for CASIEGAYEQYF.

The V gene is TRBV6-6, the J gene TRBJ2-1; TRBD2 is a possible D gene (6 bases). The CDR3 is made up of 15 amino acids. The ends were cut back, 0 bases at V and 3 bases at J, with 9 bases in the middle. CDR1 MNHNY and CDR2 SVGAGI come from the germline V gene (reference sequence). The CDR3 region has the DNA TGTGCCAGCAGTTACTCCGGGGAGGTCTACAATGAGCAGTTCTTC. It translates to CASSYSGEVYNEQFF.

This clone was seen many times. The chain carries TRBV28 and TRBJ1-2; the D gene is possibly TRBD1 (6 bases). Deletions cut 4 bases from V and 6 bases from J, with 9 bases between. This CDR3 is 12 amino acids long. The germline gives CDR1 MDHEN, CDR2 SYDVKM. DNA for the CDR3: TGTGCCAGCAGTTATAACAGGGATGGCTACACCTTC. Translating it yields CASSYNRDGYTF.